The following is a TCR beta chain sequence with its context. Its antigen target is currently unknown. Qualities for individual bases were not recorded, and no much larger clone is one base off. Every donor was a healthy Caucasian. Its CDR3 holds 14 amino acids, cysteine through phenylalanine. The kept DNA is CDR3 alone, 42 bases in frame from the first base. V is clipped by 6 bases and J by 4 bases, and the sequence between their germline boundaries is 15 bases long. The CDR1 and CDR2 encoded by the germline V gene are MNHEY and SVGAGI. The record originates from a study of identical twins listed by TCRdb under 2016. Study-wide context: To test whether fetal clonotypes persist, this study deep-sequenced TCR alpha and beta repertoires from monozygotic twins, from unrelated adults of various ages, and from cord blood. To rule out contamination, the twin experiments were replicated at different times with different library preparation protocols.

The library was generated by 5' RACE. TCRdb names Illumina HiSeq 2000 as the instrument used. A universal primer binding site was added through template switching, and the final cDNA carried a unique molecular identifier so that TCR cDNA molecules could be counted accurately. Specific primers in the conserved constant-segment region were used to synthesize first-strand cDNA for TCR alpha and beta chains. Each cDNA library was double barcoded, with a SMART-Mk sample barcode plus Illumina barcodes, to control for contamination. Two successive PCR steps introduced TruSeq adapter sequences along with Illumina sample barcodes. Sequencing of the TCR alpha and beta cDNA libraries was done on the Illumina HiSeq platform using custom primers. Per the original workflow: MiGEC was used to process raw reads and extract unique molecular identifiers, and MiXCR was used to find CDR3 positions. Recombination models were inferred per individual with the repgenHMM and IGoR tools using an EM algorithm. The analysis of shared clonotypes was done with the tcR package in R, with sharing normalized by the product of cloneset sizes. To study raw recombination free of thymic and clonal selection effects, out-of-frame nonproductive sequences were analyzed. The raw public data were reprocessed by TCRdb itself: fastp quality trimming at Q25, MiXCR clonotype calling, in-frame beta chains only. Each entry is one CDR3 protein sequence, shown with its most common DNA and genes. TCRdb's processing, not the study's, gives the V and J calls here. Recorded for this sample are about 1.7 million distinct CDR3 sequences; around 33% of them occurred a single time. Of the sample, approximately 0.29% falls within the top ten clones.

Overall study outcomes, separate from this receptor: Out-of-frame TCR alpha sequences shared between twins showed an excess of low generation-probability sequences compared with coincidental sharing between unrelated individuals. Conclusions relied on cross-sectional statistical analysis, since the same donors could not be followed over many years. A weaker excess of twin sharing was found in beta out-of-frame sequences because the signal-to-noise ratio was lowered by fewer shared sequences. Out-of-frame TCR alpha sharing in monozygotic twins was systematically underestimated by recombination models, whereas sharing between unrelated individuals was in agreement with the recombination models. Zero-insertion analyses could be partly confounded by invariant T cells such as MAIT and iNKT, although diverse VJ usage argued against such confounding for most clonotypes. Fewer insertions were carried by abundant cord blood beta clonotypes; a weaker similar trend was observed in young adult naive repertoires, while no such trend was observed in memory repertoires.

This clonotype was sampled from a newborn girl in good health. What was sequenced was cord blood. This sequence uses TRBV6-5 and TRBJ1-2; TRBD1 might be the D gene, on 5 matching bases. The CDR3 here reads CASSSRRGVYGYTF. The nucleotide sequence is TGTGCCAGCAGCTCCCGAAGGGGCGTCTATGGCTACACCTTC.